Shown below are 4 T cell receptor beta chains from a single sample sequenced in a study of early T cells in non-severe SARS-CoV-2 infection. TCRdb used MiXCR to reprocess the 5' RACE reads, holding one entry per CDR3 protein. The table lists approximately 60,000 distinct CDR3 sequences, around 13% of them singletons, with around 2.8% in the top ten. The sample taken for sequencing was whole blood. Receptors were obtained from an adult who was a healthcare worker with PCR-confirmed SARS-CoV-2 infection or an uninfected control (not recorded which).

This clonotype was observed at least ten times. This rearrangement joins TRBV19 to TRBJ2-5; D not resolved. This CDR3 comprises 17 residues. Germline CDR1 reads LNHDA; CDR2 reads SQIVND (reference sequence). With 4 bases removed from V and 4 bases from J, the gap between germline ends came to 22 bases. CDR3 sequence (DNA): TGTGCCAGTAGTAAGCCGCTAACAACCCCCCTCCCAGAGACCCAGTACTTC. Its translation: CASSKPLTTPLPETQYF.

This clonotype was picked up a small number of times. The V and J genes are TRBV7-8 and TRBJ2-7; 8 bases line up with TRBD2. The CDR3 is 15 amino acids. CDR1 and CDR2 from the germline V gene are SGHVS and FQNEAQ. J gave up 3 bases and V 2 bases, and 6 bases lay outside the gene matches. The CDR3 bases are TGTGCCAGCAGCTTATCAGCGGGAGAGTTCTACGAGCAGTACTTC. Protein: CASSLSAGEFYEQYF.

This clonotype was recorded at least ten times. The chain carries TRBV18 and TRBJ2-2; unclear D gene. Germline V gene lookup returns CDR1 KGHSH and CDR2 LQKENI. V dropped 2 bases and J dropped 1 base, with 5 bases sitting between them. The CDR3 has 14 amino acids. CDR3: CASSPVRNTGELFF. The DNA of the CDR3 is TGTGCCAGCTCACCAGTCAGGAACACCGGGGAGCTGTTTTTT.

This clonotype was counted between two and nine times. The chain carries TRBV18 and TRBJ1-6; the match to TRBD1 covers 8 bases. V dropped 3 bases and J dropped 0; count of bases not matched to a gene: 4. In germline, CDR1 is KGHSH, CDR2 LQKENI. This CDR3 is built from 17 residues. The CDR3 protein is CASSPWTGSSYNSPLHF. The CDR3 DNA is TGTGCCAGCTCACCGTGGACAGGGAGCTCCTATAATTCACCCCTCCACTTT.